This T cell receptor (beta chain) appears in the sequencing data of a study of early T cells in non-severe SARS-CoV-2 infection. In the study overall: Sequencing of bulk RNA from unsorted whole blood was done, without chain pairing. General study points: VDJdb-based annotation leaned toward anti-spike CD8 responses and missed private and CD4 specificities.

Each single cDNA molecule received a unique molecular identifier. TCRdb independently ran MiXCR on the 5' RACE reads; one entry per CDR3 protein. The table shows roughly 26,000 distinct CDR3 sequences, with 5.1% occurring only once. CDR3 length: 12 residues. Germline V gives CDR1 MNHEY, CDR2 SVGAGI. The ends were cut back, 6 bases at V and 7 bases at J, with 12 bases in the middle. In this sample, this clonotype turned up many times. Its specificity is not known. The chain employs TRBV6-5 and TRBJ1-1, with D unresolved. The sequenced material came from whole blood. This TCR was recovered from an adult who was a healthcare worker with PCR-confirmed SARS-CoV-2 infection or an uninfected control (not recorded which). The CDR3 sequence is CASSQERDEAFF. The DNA for the CDR3 is TGTGCCAGCAGCCAGGAACGGGATGAAGCTTTCTTT.